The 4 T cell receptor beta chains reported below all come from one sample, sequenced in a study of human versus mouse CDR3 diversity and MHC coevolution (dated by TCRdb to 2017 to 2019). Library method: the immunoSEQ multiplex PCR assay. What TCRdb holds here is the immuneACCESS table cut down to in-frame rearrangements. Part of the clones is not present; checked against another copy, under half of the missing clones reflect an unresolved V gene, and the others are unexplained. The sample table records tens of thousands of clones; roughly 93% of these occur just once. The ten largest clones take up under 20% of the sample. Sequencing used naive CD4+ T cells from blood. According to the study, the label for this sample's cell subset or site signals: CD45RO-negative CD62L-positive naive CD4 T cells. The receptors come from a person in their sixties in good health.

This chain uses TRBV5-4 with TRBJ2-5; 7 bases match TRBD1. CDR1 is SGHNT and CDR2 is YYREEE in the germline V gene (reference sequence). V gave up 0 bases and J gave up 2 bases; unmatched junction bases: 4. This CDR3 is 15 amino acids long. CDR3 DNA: TGTGCCAGCAGCTTGGTCGGGACAGTACAAGAGACCCAGTACTTC. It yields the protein CASSLVGTVQETQYF.

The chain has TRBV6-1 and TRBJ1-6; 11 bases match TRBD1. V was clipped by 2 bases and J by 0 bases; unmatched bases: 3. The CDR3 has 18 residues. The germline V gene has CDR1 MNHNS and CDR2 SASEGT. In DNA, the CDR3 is TGTGCCAGCAGTGAAATTGGACAGGGGGCCTCCTATAATTCACCCCTCCACTTT. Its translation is CASSEIGQGASYNSPLHF.

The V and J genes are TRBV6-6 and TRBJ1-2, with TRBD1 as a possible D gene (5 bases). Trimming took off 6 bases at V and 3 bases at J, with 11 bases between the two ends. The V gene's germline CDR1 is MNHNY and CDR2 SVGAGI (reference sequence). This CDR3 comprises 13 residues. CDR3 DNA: TGTGCCAGCAGCACCCAGGGTTACTATGGCTACACCTTC. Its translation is CASSTQGYYGYTF.

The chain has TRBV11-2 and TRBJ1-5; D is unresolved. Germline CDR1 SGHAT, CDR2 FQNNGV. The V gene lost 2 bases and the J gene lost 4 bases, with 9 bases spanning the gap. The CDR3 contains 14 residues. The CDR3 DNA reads TGTGCCAGCAGCTTAAACCCGCGGAATCAGCCCCAGCATTTT. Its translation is CASSLNPRNQPQHF.